These 27 T cell receptor beta chains were sequenced from one sample in a study of shared clonotypes between healthy human individuals. Naive CD8 cells were CD45RO-negative, positively selected for CCR7, excluding terminally differentiated effector memory CD45RA+ cells. Libraries were prepared by immunoSEQ multiplex PCR; TCRdb keeps only in-frame clonotypes and omits some of them. The data contain about 2.1 million clones, about 92% of them singletons. The sequencing sample was made of naive CD8+ T cells from PBMCs. These receptors originate from a man younger than 35 in good health. Some clones in this sample may be carry-over from other donors' samples.

The rearrangement joins TRBV2 to TRBJ2-3; 7 bases fit TRBD2. In germline, CDR1 is SNHLY, CDR2 FYNNEI. Germline trimming cut 5 bases from V and 1 base from J; bases unmatched to any gene: 6. The CDR3 is made up of 15 amino acids. The CDR3 here is CASSRLAGGTDTQYF. The DNA of the CDR3 is TGTGCCAGCAGTCGACTAGCTGGCGGCACAGATACGCAGTATTTT.

The chain employs TRBV4-3 and TRBJ2-1, with 14 bases matching TRBD2. V lost 1 base to trimming and J lost 4 bases; unmatched junction nucleotides: 9. Germline V CDR1 and CDR2: LGHNA, YSLEER. The CDR3 is 19 amino acids. The CDR3 DNA sequence: TGCGCCAGCAGCCAAGTGGGGACTAGCGGGAGAGCGCCTTACAATGAGCAGTTCTTC. Protein sequence: CASSQVGTSGRAPYNEQFF.

The chain uses TRBV28 and TRBJ1-1; possibly TRBD1 for D (5 bases). The CDR3 has 13 amino acids. The V gene lost 8 bases and the J gene lost 8 bases, with 18 bases spanning the gap. Looked up from germline, CDR1 is MDHEN and CDR2 is SYDVKM. The CDR3 bases are TGTGCCAGCCGAGAAACAGTGGGGGTGGAAGCTTTCTTT. Translated, it gives CASRETVGVEAFF.

V is TRBV6-5 and J is TRBJ2-7; TRBD1 might be the D (5 bases). This CDR3 spans 14 amino acids. V was cut by 6 bases and J by 3 bases, with 15 bases left in between. The germline gives CDR1 MNHEY, CDR2 SVGAGI. For the CDR3, the DNA is TGTGCCAGCAGCATGTCGCGACAGATCTACGAGCAGTACTTC. This sequence encodes CASSMSRQIYEQYF.

For this clone: This same CDR3 is encoded by further DNA sequences in the sample. This sequence joins TRBV27 and TRBJ1-2; maybe TRBD1 (5 bases). Germline V gene lookup returns CDR1 MNHEY and CDR2 SMNVEV (reference sequence). The CDR3 spans 14 residues. Trimming stripped 4 bases from V and 5 bases from J, with 14 bases between. The CDR3: CASSYGGSGYGYTF. Written as DNA, the CDR3 is TGTGCCAGCAGTTACGGGGGTTCGGGGTATGGCTACACCTTC.

The chain carries TRBV27 and TRBJ1-5; the D is unclear. This CDR3 contains 13 residues. Trimming took off 1 base at V and 11 bases at J, with 12 bases between the two ends. The germline V gene has CDR1 MNHEY and CDR2 SMNVEV (reference sequence). The CDR3 DNA sequence: TGTGCCAGCAGTTTATATCGAGAAGGGTCCCAGCATTTT. It yields the protein CASSLYREGSQHF.

This CDR3 is CASSPTSGKVGEQYF. In nucleotides, the CDR3 is TGTGCCAGCAGCCCGACTAGCGGGAAGGTGGGGGAGCAGTACTTC. The chain is built from TRBV4-2 and TRBJ2-7; 11 bases are a match to TRBD2. The CDR3 is 15 residues long. J was trimmed by 7 bases and V by 4 bases; bases with no gene match: 9. CDR1 LGHNA and CDR2 YNFKEQ come from the germline V gene.

This chain joins TRBV4-1 and TRBJ2-7; 10 nucleotides match TRBD2. V gave up 9 bases and J gave up 1 base; unmatched junction bases: 3. Germline V gene lookup returns CDR1 MGHRA and CDR2 YSYEKL. This CDR3 has 13 residues. Here the CDR3 reads CASTSGNSYEQYF. CDR3 bases: TGCGCCAGTACTAGCGGGAATTCCTACGAGCAGTACTTC.

The chain recombines TRBV9 with TRBJ2-7, with D maybe TRBD2 (5 bases). This CDR3 spans 14 amino acids. V was shortened by 3 bases and J by 4 bases, with 14 bases between the two germline ends. The germline gives CDR1 SGDLS, CDR2 YYNGEE. CDR3 region: CASSAASGRYEQYF. The CDR3 DNA reads TGTGCCAGCAGCGCCGCGAGCGGCCGATACGAGCAGTACTTC.

The chain's CDR3 is CASSLRLAATGELFF. The CDR3 region has the DNA TGTGCCAGCAGTTTACGACTAGCGGCCACCGGGGAGCTGTTTTTT. The chain couples TRBV28 to TRBJ2-2; TRBD2 matches at 9 bases. Unmatched junction bases numbered 2, after V lost 2 bases and J lost 4 bases. Per the germline V gene, CDR1 is MDHEN and CDR2 is SYDVKM. The CDR3 totals 15 residues.

The chain couples TRBV11-2 to TRBJ2-3, with 7 bases fitting TRBD1. Germline lookup yields CDR1 SGHAT and CDR2 FQNNGV. After removal of 8 bases from V and 6 bases from J, the junction contained 8 bases not matched to a gene. The CDR3 extends over 13 amino acids. CDR3 loop: CASSTGATDTQYF. The CDR3 DNA reads as TGTGCCAGCTCAACAGGGGCTACTGATACGCAGTATTTT. Full variable domain (remainder filled in from reference TRBV11-2 and TRBJ2-3): EAGVAQSPRYKIIEKRQSVAFWCNPISGHATLYWYQQILGQGPKLLIQFQNNGVVDDSQLPKDRFSAERLKGVDSTLKIQPAKLEDSAVYLCASSTGATDTQYFGPGTRLTVL.

This clone was seen a few times. The identical CDR3 is also encoded by other nucleotide sequences in the sample. The V and J genes are TRBV5-4 and TRBJ2-7; D may be TRBD2 (6 bases). The CDR3 has 13 amino acids. Per the germline V gene, CDR1 is SGHNT and CDR2 is YYREEE (reference sequence). V was trimmed by 0 bases and J by 2 bases, leaving 6 bases between them. The CDR3 reads CASSLGGTYEQYF. Here the CDR3 DNA reads TGTGCCAGCAGCTTGGGCGGGACCTACGAGCAGTACTTC.

CDR3 region: CASSQDPSLGASGRGEQYF. The CDR3 DNA sequence: TGCGCCAGCAGCCAAGACCCTTCGTTGGGGGCTAGCGGGAGGGGCGAGCAGTACTTC. The gene calls are TRBV4-3 and TRBJ2-7; 12 bases agree with TRBD2. This CDR3 spans 19 amino acids. CDR1 and CDR2 from the germline V gene are LGHNA and YSLEER. Trimming removed 0 bases from V and 6 bases from J; junction bases left unmatched: 15.

The genes are TRBV11-2 and TRBJ2-1; 10 bases are shared with TRBD2. Germline assignment: CDR1 SGHAT and CDR2 FQNNGV. Trimming removed 7 bases from V and 10 bases from J; junction bases left unmatched: 16. The CDR3 has 16 residues. The CDR3 nucleotides are TGTGCCAGCAACCCACCCCTAGCGGGAGTTGGGGGAGAGCAGTTCTTC. Its translation is CASNPPLAGVGGEQFF.

About this clone itself: The sample carries other DNA sequences with the same CDR3. The chain carries TRBV7-8 and TRBJ2-7; D possibly corresponds to TRBD2 (6 bases). Trimming removed 1 base at V and 2 bases at J, with 12 bases between. Looked up from germline, CDR1 is SGHVS and CDR2 is FQNEAQ. This CDR3 is 15 amino acids long. The CDR3: CASSLEGTVTYEQYF. In nucleotides, the CDR3 is TGTGCCAGCAGCTTAGAAGGGACTGTTACCTACGAGCAGTACTTC.

The V gene is TRBV10-3, the J gene TRBJ2-7; 13 nucleotides agree with TRBD2. The CDR3 is made up of 15 amino acids. V lost 4 bases to trimming and J lost 3 bases; unmatched junction nucleotides: 3. Germline CDR1 reads ENHRY; CDR2 reads SYGVKD. CDR3 coding DNA: TGTGCCATCAGTGGAGGGACTAGCGGGGACTACGAGCAGTACTTC. It is translated as CAISGGTSGDYEQYF.

The chain employs TRBV5-4 and TRBJ2-7, with D unresolved. CDR3 length equals 13 residues. Germline V lookup: CDR1 SGHNT, CDR2 YYREEE (reference sequence). Trimming left V 5 bases short and J 5 bases short, with 14 bases between. The CDR3 sequence: CASSPRDTHEQYF. Here the CDR3 DNA reads TGTGCCAGCAGTCCCAGAGATACTCACGAGCAGTACTTC.

The DNA for the CDR3 is TGTGCCAGCAGCGTAGGGACAGAAAACACTGAAGCTTTCTTT. Protein: CASSVGTENTEAFF. The chain employs TRBV9 and TRBJ1-1; TRBD1 might be the D (6 bases). Germline V gene data show CDR1 as SGDLS and CDR2 as YYNGEE. The CDR3 covers 14 residues. V was pared by 0 bases and J by 2 bases, with 8 bases between.

J is TRBJ2-7 and V is TRBV27, with D uncertain. Germline lookup yields CDR1 MNHEY and CDR2 SMNVEV (reference sequence). This CDR3 is built from 15 residues. The V and J ends lost 3 bases and 7 bases respectively, with 19 bases between them. CDR3 residues: CASSLSTGGESEQYF. The CDR3 coding sequence is TGTGCCAGCAGTTTGTCTACGGGTGGCGAGAGTGAGCAGTACTTC.

Note on this clone: Additional DNA sequences in this sample encode the identical CDR3. CDR3 loop: CASSQVLGNYEQYF. The CDR3 bases are TGCGCCAGCAGCCAAGTACTAGGGAACTACGAGCAGTACTTC. V gene TRBV4-1 combines with J gene TRBJ2-7, with D perhaps TRBD2 (5 bases). With 1 base removed from V and 3 bases from J, the gap between germline ends came to 10 bases. The CDR3 is 14 amino acids. The V gene's germline CDR1 is MGHRA and CDR2 YSYEKL.

V gene TRBV2 combines with J gene TRBJ2-7, with unresolved D. The V gene lost 7 bases and the J gene lost 0 bases, with 10 bases spanning the gap. This CDR3 region has 13 residues. The germline V gene encodes CDR1 SNHLY and CDR2 FYNNEI. CDR3 loop: CASKRKISYEQYF. In DNA, the CDR3 is TGTGCCAGCAAGAGGAAGATCTCCTACGAGCAGTACTTC.

This clone appeared once. The chain uses TRBV27 and TRBJ2-7; TRBD2 aligns across 8 bases. The germline V gene has CDR1 MNHEY and CDR2 SMNVEV (reference sequence). The CDR3 loop spans 18 amino acids. The junction had 21 bases not matched to a gene; V was cut back by 6 bases and J by 5 bases. This chain's CDR3 is CASSRQGWKRGQRNEQYF. The CDR3 coding sequence is TGTGCCAGCAGCCGCCAAGGTTGGAAGCGGGGGCAGAGGAACGAGCAGTACTTC.

J is TRBJ2-2 and V is TRBV28; TRBD2 agrees at 12 bases. Per germline, CDR1 MDHEN and CDR2 SYDVKM. J gave up 6 bases and V 3 bases, and 2 bases lay outside the gene matches. The CDR3 contains 15 residues. The CDR3 sequence: CASSFTSGRPGELFF. In DNA form, the CDR3 reads TGTGCCAGCAGTTTCACTAGCGGGAGGCCCGGGGAGCTGTTTTTT. The whole variable domain, filled in from reference TRBV28 and TRBJ2-2, reads DVKVTQSSRYLVKRTGEKVFLECVQDMDHENMFWYRQDPGLGLRLIYFSYDVKMKEKGDIPEGYSVSREKKERFSLILESASTNQTSMYLCASSFTSGRPGELFFGEGSRLTVL.

This chain joins TRBV5-5 and TRBJ2-7; tentative D call: TRBD1 (6 bases). Germline assignment: CDR1 SGHKS and CDR2 YYEKEE (reference sequence). CDR3 size: 15 residues. V gave up 1 base and J gave up 0 bases, with 11 bases separating them. The CDR3 sequence is CASSLRQALSYEQYF. DNA for the CDR3: TGTGCCAGCAGCTTGCGACAGGCCCTCTCCTACGAGCAGTACTTC.

V usage is TRBV6-5 and J usage is TRBJ2-7; 7 bases align to TRBD2. The CDR3 covers 16 residues. The ends lost 0 bases at V and 2 bases at J; junction bases unmatched: 7. The germline CDR1 and CDR2 sequences are MNHEY and SVGAGI. Here the CDR3 reads CASSYSTAGVTYEQYF. DNA for the CDR3: TGTGCCAGCAGTTACTCGACCGCGGGGGTAACCTACGAGCAGTACTTC.

V gene TRBV27 combines with J gene TRBJ2-7; possible D gene TRBD1, 6 bases. The CDR3 is 13 residues long. Trimming removed 4 bases from V and 11 bases from J, with 18 bases in between. Germline V gives CDR1 MNHEY, CDR2 SMNVEV (reference sequence). CDR3 protein: CASSSSLTGFKYF. The CDR3 nucleotides read TGTGCCAGCAGTTCTTCCTTGACAGGTTTTAAGTACTTC.

V gene TRBV4-3 combines with J gene TRBJ2-2, with 9 positions matching TRBD2. Germline V CDR1 and CDR2: LGHNA, YSLEER. The V segment lost 0 bases and the J segment 5 bases; nucleotides outside the gene matches: 10. The CDR3 has 18 amino acids. CDR3 in DNA: TGCGCCAGCAGCCAAGAGGCCCCCGGGACTAGCACAACCGGGGAGCTGTTTTTT. Its translation: CASSQEAPGTSTTGELFF.